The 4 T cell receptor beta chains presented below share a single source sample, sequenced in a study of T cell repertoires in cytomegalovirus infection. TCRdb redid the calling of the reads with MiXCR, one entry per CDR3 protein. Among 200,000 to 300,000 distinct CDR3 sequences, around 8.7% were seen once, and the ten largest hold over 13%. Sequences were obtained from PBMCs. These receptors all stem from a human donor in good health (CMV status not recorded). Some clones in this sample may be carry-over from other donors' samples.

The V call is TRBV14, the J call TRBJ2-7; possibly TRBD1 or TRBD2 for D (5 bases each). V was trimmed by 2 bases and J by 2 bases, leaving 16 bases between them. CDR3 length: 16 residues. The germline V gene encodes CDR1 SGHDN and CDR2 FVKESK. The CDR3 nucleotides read TGTGCCAGCAGCCAATATTCCGGGACCCTTACCTACGAGCAGTACTTC. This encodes CASSQYSGTLTYEQYF. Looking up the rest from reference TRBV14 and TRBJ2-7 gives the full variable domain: EAGVTQFPSHSVIEKGQTVTLRCDPISGHDNLYWYRRVMGKEIKFLLHFVKESKQDESGMPNNRFLAERTGGTYSTLKVQPAELEDSGVYFCASSQYSGTLTYEQYFGPGTRLTVT.

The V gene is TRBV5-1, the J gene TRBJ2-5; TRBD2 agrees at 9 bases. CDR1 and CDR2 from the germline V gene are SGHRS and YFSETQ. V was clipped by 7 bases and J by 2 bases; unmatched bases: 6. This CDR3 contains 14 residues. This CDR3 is CASSAGGPQETQYF. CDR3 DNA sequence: TGCGCCAGCTCTGCGGGAGGGCCTCAAGAGACCCAGTACTTC.

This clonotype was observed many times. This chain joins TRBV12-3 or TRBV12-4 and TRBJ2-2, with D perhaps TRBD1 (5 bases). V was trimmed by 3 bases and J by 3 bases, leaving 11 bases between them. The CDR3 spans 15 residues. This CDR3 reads CASSFGQGYTGELFF. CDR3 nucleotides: TGTGCCAGCAGTTTCGGCCAGGGTTACACCGGGGAGCTGTTTTTT.

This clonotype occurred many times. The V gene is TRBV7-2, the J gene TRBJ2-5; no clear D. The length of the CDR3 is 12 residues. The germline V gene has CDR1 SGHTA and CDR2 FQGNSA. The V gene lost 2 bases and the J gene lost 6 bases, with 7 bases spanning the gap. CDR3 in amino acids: CASSLFRKTQYF. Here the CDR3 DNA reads TGTGCCAGCAGCTTATTTCGGAAGACCCAGTACTTC.